This TCR beta chain was sequenced in a study of blood T cell repertoires in COVID-19. Authors' processing steps: Amplification with reference gene primers provided the estimates of nucleated cell counts. The method was immunoSEQ multiplex PCR; TCRdb's version includes in-frame clones alone and lacks a portion of them. The V and J calls and clone size were taken over from that table, and D and trimming were inferred from the DNA. The sample has roughly 67,000 clones, over 75% seen once. The CDR3 spans 14 residues. The germline CDR1 and CDR2 sequences are MNHNY and SVGAGI (reference sequence). The V end lost 9 bases, the J end lost 1 base, and 14 bases lay between the germline ends.

The sequence was collected from an older woman with acute or convalescent COVID-19. Sequencing was carried out using peripheral blood. The chain combines TRBV6-6 with TRBJ2-3; possibly TRBD2 for D (5 bases). For the CDR3, the DNA is TGTGCCAGTACCCGAGTCGGGGGCACAGATACGCAGTATTTT. Translating gives CASTRVGGTDTQYF.